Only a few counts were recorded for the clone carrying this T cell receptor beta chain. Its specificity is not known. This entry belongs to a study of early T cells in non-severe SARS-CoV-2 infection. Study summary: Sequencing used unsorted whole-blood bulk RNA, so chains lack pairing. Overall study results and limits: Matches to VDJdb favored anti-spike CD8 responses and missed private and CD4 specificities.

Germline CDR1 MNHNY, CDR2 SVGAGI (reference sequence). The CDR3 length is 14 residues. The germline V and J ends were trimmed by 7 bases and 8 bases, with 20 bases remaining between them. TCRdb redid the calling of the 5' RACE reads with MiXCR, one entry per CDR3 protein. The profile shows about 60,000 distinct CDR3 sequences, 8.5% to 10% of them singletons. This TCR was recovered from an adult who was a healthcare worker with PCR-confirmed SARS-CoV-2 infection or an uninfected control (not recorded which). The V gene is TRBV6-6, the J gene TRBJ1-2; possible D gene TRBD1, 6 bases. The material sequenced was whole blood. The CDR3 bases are TGTGCCAGCACCCGAGTCGGGCAGGGGAGAGGCTACACCTTC. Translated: CASTRVGQGRGYTF.